This T cell receptor (beta chain) stems from a study of T-cell reconstitution after alpha-beta-depleted transplantation in children. V lost 0 bases and J lost 10, with 14 bases in between. This CDR3 spans 14 amino acids. Germline lookup yields CDR1 SGHRS and CDR2 YFSETQ. Construction of the TCRbeta library involved unique molecular identifiers. From the PCR reads, TCRdb called clonotypes with MiXCR, one entry per CDR3 protein. This sample carries roughly 100,000 distinct CDR3 sequences, around 5.9% of them seen once, and the ten largest clones take around 5.6%. This clonotype was observed a handful of times. Its antigen is not known. Study results and caveats: There were some patients whose high TCRbeta diversity at day 60 came from surviving recipient T cells and thymic progenitors. Among T cells one year after transplant, newly produced cells accounted for most counts and diversity. Where alpha-beta T cells came from about two months after transplant was reportedly several hundred expanded graft clones.

The chain joins TRBV5-1 to TRBJ2-1, with a possible D match to TRBD2 (6 bases). The sequence came from a female patient under 10 years old who had a stem cell transplant for Fanconi anemia, so the T cells may come from the graft donor. The material sequenced was PBMCs, mostly from graft donor cells, taken 60 days after TCRalphabeta/CD19-depleted stem cell transplant. In DNA, the CDR3 is TGCGCCAGCAGCTTGGGGGAGGTCCGTGTAGAGCAGTTCTTC. Translating gives CASSLGEVRVEQFF.